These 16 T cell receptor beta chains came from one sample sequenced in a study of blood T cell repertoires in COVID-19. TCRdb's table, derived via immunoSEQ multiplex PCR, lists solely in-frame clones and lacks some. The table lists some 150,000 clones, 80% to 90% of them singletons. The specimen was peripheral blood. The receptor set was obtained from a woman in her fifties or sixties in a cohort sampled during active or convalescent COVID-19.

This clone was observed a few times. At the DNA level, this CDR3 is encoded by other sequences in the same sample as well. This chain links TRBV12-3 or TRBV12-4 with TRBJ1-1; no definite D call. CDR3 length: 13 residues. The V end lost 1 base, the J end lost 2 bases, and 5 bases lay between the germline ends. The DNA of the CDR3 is TGTGCCAGCAGTTTAGGGGCCAACACTGAAGCTTTCTTT. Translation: CASSLGANTEAFF.

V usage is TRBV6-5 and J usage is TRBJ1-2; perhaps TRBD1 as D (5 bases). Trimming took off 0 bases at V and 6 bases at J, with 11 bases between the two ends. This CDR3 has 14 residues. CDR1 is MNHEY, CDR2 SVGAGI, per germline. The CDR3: CASSYSGAGHGYTF. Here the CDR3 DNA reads TGTGCCAGCAGTTACTCAGGGGCCGGTCATGGCTACACCTTC.

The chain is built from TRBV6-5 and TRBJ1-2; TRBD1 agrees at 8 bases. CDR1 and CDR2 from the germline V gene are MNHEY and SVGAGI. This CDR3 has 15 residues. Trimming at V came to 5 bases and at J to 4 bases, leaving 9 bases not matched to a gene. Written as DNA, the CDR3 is TGTGCCAGCAGTCCAGGGGGCGCTTTCTTCTATGGCTACACCTTC. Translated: CASSPGGAFFYGYTF.

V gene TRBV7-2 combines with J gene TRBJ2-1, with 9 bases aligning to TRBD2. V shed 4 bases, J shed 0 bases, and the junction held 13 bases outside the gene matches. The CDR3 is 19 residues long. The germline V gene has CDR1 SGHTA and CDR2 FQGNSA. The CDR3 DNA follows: TGTGCCAGCAGCTCGAGGAGTCTAGCGGGGCCAAGCTCCTACAATGAGCAGTTCTTC. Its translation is CASSSRSLAGPSSYNEQFF. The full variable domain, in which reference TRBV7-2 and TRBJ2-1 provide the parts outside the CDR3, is GAGVSQSPSNKVTEKGKDVELRCDPISGHTALYWYRQSLGQGLEFLIYFQGNSAPDKSGLPSDRFSAERTGGSVSTLTIQRTQQEDSAVYLCASSSRSLAGPSSYNEQFFGPGTRLTVL.

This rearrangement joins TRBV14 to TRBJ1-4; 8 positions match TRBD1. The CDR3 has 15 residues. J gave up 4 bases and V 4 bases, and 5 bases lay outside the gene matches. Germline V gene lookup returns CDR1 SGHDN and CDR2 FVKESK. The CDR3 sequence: CASSRRQGFNEKLFF. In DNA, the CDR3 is TGTGCCAGCAGCCGTCGACAGGGGTTTAATGAAAAACTGTTTTTT.

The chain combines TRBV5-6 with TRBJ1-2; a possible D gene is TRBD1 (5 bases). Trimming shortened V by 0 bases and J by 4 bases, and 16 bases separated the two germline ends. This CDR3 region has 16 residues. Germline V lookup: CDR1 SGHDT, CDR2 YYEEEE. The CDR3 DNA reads TGTGCCAGCAGCTTGGCCTGGGAACAGGAGAGCTATGGCTACACCTTC. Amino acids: CASSLAWEQESYGYTF.

CDR3 sequence: CASSPTQGARNEQFF. CDR3 DNA: TGTGCCAGCTCACCGACGCAGGGGGCGAGAAATGAGCAGTTCTTC. The rearrangement uses TRBV18 and TRBJ2-1; 8 bases map to TRBD1. CDR3 length: 15 residues. Per the germline V gene, CDR1 is KGHSH and CDR2 is LQKENI. Losses at the gene ends were 3 bases for V and 7 bases for J; bases not matched to a gene: 8.

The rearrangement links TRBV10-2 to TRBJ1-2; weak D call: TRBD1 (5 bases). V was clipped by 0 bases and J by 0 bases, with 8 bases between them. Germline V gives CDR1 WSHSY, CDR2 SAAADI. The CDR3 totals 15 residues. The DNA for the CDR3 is TGCGCCAGCAGTGAGTCCCAGGGATCTAACTATGGCTACACCTTC. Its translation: CASSESQGSNYGYTF.

The chain's CDR3 is CASRRDRNSYEQYF. In DNA form, the CDR3 reads TGTGCCAGCCGACGGGACAGGAACTCCTACGAGCAGTACTTC. The chain has TRBV2 and TRBJ2-7, with 8 bases lining up with TRBD1. Germline values: CDR1 SNHLY, CDR2 FYNNEI. This CDR3 is built from 14 residues. The J segment lost 0 bases and the V segment lost 8 bases, leaving 6 bases of the junction unmatched.

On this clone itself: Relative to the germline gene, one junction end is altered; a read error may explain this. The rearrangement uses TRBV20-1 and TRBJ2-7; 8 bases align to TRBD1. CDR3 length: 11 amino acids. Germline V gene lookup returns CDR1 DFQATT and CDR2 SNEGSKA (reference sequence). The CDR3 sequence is CSARGQGWFAF. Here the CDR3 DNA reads TGCAGTGCTAGAGGACAGGGGTGGTTCGCTTTC.

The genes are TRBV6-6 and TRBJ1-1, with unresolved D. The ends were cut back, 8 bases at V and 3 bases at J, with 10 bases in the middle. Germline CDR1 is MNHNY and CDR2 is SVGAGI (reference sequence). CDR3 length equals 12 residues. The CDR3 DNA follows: TGTGCCAGCCTTGAGGGTGACACTGAAGCTTTCTTT. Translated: CASLEGDTEAFF.

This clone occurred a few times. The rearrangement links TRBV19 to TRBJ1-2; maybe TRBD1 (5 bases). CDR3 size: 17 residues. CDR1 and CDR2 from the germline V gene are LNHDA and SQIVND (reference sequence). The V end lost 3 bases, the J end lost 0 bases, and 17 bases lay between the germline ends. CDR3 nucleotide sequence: TGTGCCAGTAGTATGAGAGACAGAAGAATAGCTAACTATGGCTACACCTTC. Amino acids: CASSMRDRRIANYGYTF.

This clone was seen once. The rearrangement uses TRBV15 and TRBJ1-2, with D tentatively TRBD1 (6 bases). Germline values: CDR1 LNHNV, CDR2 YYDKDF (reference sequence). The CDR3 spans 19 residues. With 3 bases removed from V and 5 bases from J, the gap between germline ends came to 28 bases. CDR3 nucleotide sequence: TGTGCCACCAGCAGCAGAGTTGCGGGGGGCAGTCGGGTTCGGTATGGCTACACCTTC. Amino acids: CATSSRVAGGSRVRYGYTF.

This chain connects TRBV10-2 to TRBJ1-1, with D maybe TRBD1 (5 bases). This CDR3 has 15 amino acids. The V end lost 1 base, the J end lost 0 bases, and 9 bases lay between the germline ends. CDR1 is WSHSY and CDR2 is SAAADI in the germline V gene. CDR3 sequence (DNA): TGCGCCAGCAGTGAGTTTCGGACACTGAACACTGAAGCTTTCTTT. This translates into CASSEFRTLNTEAFF.

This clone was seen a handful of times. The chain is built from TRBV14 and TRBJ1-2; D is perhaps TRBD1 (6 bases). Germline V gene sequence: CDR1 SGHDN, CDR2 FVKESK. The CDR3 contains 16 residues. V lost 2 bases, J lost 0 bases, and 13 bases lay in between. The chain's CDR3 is CASSQQRPGANYGYTF. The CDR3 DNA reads TGTGCCAGCAGCCAACAGCGTCCAGGGGCTAACTATGGCTACACCTTC. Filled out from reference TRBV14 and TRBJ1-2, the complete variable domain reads EAGVTQFPSHSVIEKGQTVTLRCDPISGHDNLYWYRRVMGKEIKFLLHFVKESKQDESGMPNNRFLAERTGGTYSTLKVQPAELEDSGVYFCASSQQRPGANYGYTFGSGTRLTVV.

The CDR3 DNA sequence: TGTGCCAGCAGCTTGGGCGGGGTTTCGGAGCAGTACTTC. This codes for CASSLGGVSEQYF. The gene calls are TRBV5-4 and TRBJ2-7; a weak D match, TRBD2 (6 bases). The CDR3 covers 13 residues. The germline CDR1 and CDR2 sequences are SGHNT and YYREEE (reference sequence). V was pared by 0 bases and J by 7 bases, with 11 bases between.